This T cell receptor beta chain is drawn from a study of molecular identifiers for immune sequencing clone quantification. Based on a CD8+CD4-CCR7+CD45RA+ profile, naive CD8 T cells were sorted. The CDR3 spans 14 residues. Trimming stripped 6 bases from V and 2 bases from J, with 12 bases between. CDR1 MNHEY and CDR2 SMNVEV come from the germline V gene (reference sequence). This clonotype has at least ten counts. TCRdb re-called the PCR reads with MiXCR, one entry per CDR3 protein. The sample carries approximately 90,000 distinct CDR3 sequences, roughly 24% recorded once. The sequence was collected from a human donor in good health. Some libraries in this study had Jurkat cell RNA spiked in. Sequenced material: naive CD8+ T cells from blood, with Jurkat cell RNA spiked in. Subset denoted: FACS-sorted CD8+CD4-CCR7+CD45RA+ naive T cells. The chain has TRBV27 and TRBJ2-3; D perhaps matches TRBD2 (5 bases). CDR3 in DNA: TGTGCCAGCAGCCGAACTAGTTACACAGATACGCAGTATTTT. Residues: CASSRTSYTDTQYF.